Described below is a single T cell receptor beta chain sequence and its context. This entry belongs to a study of blood T cell repertoires in COVID-19. Authors' methods: Reference gene primer amplification gave nucleated cell count estimates. Sequenced by immunoSEQ multiplex PCR; TCRdb stores in-frame clones only, minus some. The V and J calls and clone size come from that table; D and trimming were worked out from the DNA. The repertoire has over 150,000 clones, approximately 80% of them found once; the top ten carry 5.5% to 8%. Germline CDR1 and CDR2: MGHRA and YSYEKL. Trimming pared 3 bases from V and 5 bases from J, leaving 10 bases between. CDR3 length: 13 amino acids. Patients in Seattle were enrolled during active infection, then followed longitudinally.

Sequencing was performed on peripheral blood. The receptor was derived from a woman aged 40 to 55 with COVID-19, enrolled during active disease. The chain joins TRBV4-1 to TRBJ1-2, with D possibly being TRBD1 (6 bases). As DNA, the CDR3 is TGCGCCAGCAGCCACCAAGGGACATATGGCTACACCTTC. Protein sequence: CASSHQGTYGYTF.